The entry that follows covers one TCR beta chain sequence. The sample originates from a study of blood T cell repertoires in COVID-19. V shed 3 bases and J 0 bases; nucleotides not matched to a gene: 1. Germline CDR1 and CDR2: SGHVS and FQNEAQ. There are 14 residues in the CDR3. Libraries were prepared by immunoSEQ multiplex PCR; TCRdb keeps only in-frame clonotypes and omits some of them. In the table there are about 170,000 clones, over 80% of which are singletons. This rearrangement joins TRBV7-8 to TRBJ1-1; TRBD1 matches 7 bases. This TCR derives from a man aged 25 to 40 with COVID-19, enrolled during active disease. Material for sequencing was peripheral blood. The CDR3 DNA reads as TGTGCCAGCAGCTTGACAGGGATGAACACTGAAGCTTTCTTT. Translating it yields CASSLTGMNTEAFF. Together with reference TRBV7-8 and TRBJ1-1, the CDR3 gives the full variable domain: GAGVSQSPRYKVAKRGQDVALRCDPISGHVSLFWYQQALGQGPEFLTYFQNEAQLDKSGLPSDRFFAERPEGSVSTLKIQRTQQEDSAVYLCASSLTGMNTEAFFGQGTRLTVV.